This TCR beta chain was observed in a study of shared T cell receptors in the human thymus. The CDR3 has 16 residues. Germline lookup yields CDR1 MNHEY and CDR2 SMNVEV (reference sequence). The ends lost 4 bases at V and 2 bases at J; junction bases unmatched: 7. Profiled with immunoSEQ multiplex PCR; TCRdb holds only in-frame clones, not every one. The sample has about 380,000 clones, approximately 95% seen once. The chain is built from TRBV27 and TRBJ1-5; 8 bases line up with TRBD1. The source material was thymocytes. This TCR was sampled from a human donor. The chain's CDR3 is CASSSGQGWGNQPQHF. The DNA for the CDR3 is TGTGCCAGCAGTTCAGGACAGGGTTGGGGCAATCAGCCCCAGCATTTT.